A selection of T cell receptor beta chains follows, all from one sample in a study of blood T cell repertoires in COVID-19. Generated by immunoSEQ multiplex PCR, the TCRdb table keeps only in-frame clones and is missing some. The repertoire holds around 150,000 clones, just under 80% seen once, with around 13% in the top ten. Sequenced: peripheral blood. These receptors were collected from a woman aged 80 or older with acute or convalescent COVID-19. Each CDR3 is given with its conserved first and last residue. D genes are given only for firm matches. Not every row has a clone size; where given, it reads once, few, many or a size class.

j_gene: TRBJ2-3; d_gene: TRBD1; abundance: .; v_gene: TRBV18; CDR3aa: CASSPLGQGTTDTQYF; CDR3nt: TGTGCCAGCTCACCACTCGGACAGGGGACCACAGATACGCAGTATTTT
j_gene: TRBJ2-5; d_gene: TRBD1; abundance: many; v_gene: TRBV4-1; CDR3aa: CASSQGTGNSQETQYF; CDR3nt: TGCGCCAGCAGCCAAGGGACAGGGAACTCCCAAGAGACCCAGTACTTC
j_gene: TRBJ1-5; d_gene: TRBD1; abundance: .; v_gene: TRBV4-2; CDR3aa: CASSQDTGVAQPQHF; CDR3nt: TGTGCCAGCAGCCAAGACACAGGGGTTGCTCAGCCCCAGCATTTT
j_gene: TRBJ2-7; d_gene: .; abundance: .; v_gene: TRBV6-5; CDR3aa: CASSYSRRHEQYF; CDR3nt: TGTGCCAGCAGTTACTCGCGGCGCCACGAGCAGTACTTC
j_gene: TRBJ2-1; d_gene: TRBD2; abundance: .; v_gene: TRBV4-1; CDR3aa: CASSPLPGLANNEQFF; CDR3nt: TGCGCCAGCAGCCCCCTACCGGGACTAGCGAACAATGAGCAGTTCTTC
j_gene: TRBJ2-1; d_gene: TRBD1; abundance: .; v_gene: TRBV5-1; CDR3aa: CASSHISGTGGGEQFF; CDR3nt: TGCGCCAGCAGCCACATCTCAGGGACAGGGGGCGGTGAGCAGTTCTTC
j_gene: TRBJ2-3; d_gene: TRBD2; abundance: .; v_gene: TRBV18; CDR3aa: CASSPASGDADTQYF; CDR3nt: TGTGCCAGCTCACCGGCTAGCGGGGATGCAGATACGCAGTATTTT
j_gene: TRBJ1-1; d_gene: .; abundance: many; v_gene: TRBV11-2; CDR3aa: CASSLRAMNTEAFF; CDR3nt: TGTGCCAGCAGCTTACGAGCCATGAACACTGAAGCTTTCTTT
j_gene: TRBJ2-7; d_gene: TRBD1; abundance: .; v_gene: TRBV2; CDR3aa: CASSDQSTGGSSYEQYF; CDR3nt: TGTGCCAGCAGTGACCAGTCGACAGGGGGTAGCTCCTACGAGCAGTACTTC
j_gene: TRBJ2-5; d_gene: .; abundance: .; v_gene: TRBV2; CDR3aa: CASSDWGRRETQYF; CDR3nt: TGTGCCAGCAGTGACTGGGGGCGGAGGGAGACCCAGTACTTC
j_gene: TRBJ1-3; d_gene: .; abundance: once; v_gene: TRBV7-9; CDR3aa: CASSPSTHSTGNTIYF; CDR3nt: TGTGCCAGCAGCCCGTCTACCCATTCGACTGGAAACACCATATATTTT
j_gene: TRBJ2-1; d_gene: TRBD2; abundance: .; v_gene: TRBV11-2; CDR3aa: CASSWTRRNEQFF; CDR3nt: TGTGCCAGCAGCTGGACTAGGCGCAATGAGCAGTTCTTC
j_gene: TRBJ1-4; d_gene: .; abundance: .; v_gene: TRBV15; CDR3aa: CATSKRQAATNEKLFF; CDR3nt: TGTGCCACCAGCAAACGACAGGCGGCAACTAATGAAAAACTGTTTTTT
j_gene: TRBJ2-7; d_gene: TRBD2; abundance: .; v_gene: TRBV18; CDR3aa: CASSPPYGLAGDEQYF; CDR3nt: TGTGCCAGCTCACCGCCTTACGGACTAGCTGGGGACGAGCAGTACTTC